Following are 6 T cell receptor beta chains from one sample sequenced in a study of cytomegalovirus exposure and HLA in healthy donors. PCR primers comprised 60 Vbeta and 13 Jbeta primers. This table comes from immunoSEQ multiplex PCR, and its TCRdb copy is limited to in-frame clones, with some not included. This table has 75,000 to 95,000 clones, roughly four fifths appearing once. Sequencing was done on a sample of PBMCs. The source of these receptors is a woman in her 40s in good health and CMV-seropositive.

The CDR3 DNA reads TGTGCCACCAGCAGACGTACGACTGATCTAAGTGGAAACACCATATATTTT. Amino acid sequence: CATSRRTTDLSGNTIYF. This chain joins TRBV15 and TRBJ1-3; D not certain. The CDR3 runs 17 residues. CDR1 is LNHNV and CDR2 is YYDKDF in the germline V gene (reference sequence). V was trimmed by 2 bases and J by 3 bases, leaving 17 bases between them. Supplemented by reference TRBV15 and TRBJ1-3, the full variable domain reads DAMVIQNPRYQVTQFGKPVTLSCSQTLNHNVMYWYQQKSSQAPKLLFHYYDKDFNNEADTPDNFQSRRPNTSFCFLDIRSPGLGDTAMYLCATSRRTTDLSGNTIYFGEGSWLTVV.

Note on this clone: One end of the junction does not line up with germline, which may come from a read error. The J gene is TRBJ1-5, the V gene TRBV7-7, with no clear D. CDR1 and CDR2 from the germline V gene are SSHAT and FNYEAQ (reference sequence). CDR3 size: 17 residues. CDR3 amino acids: CASSLPRNGVSNQPQHF. DNA for the CDR3: TGTGCTAGCAGCTTACCGAGGAACGGAGTTAGCAATCAGCCCCAGCATTTT.

The chain couples TRBV2 to TRBJ2-7, with TRBD2 matching 8 bases. The CDR3 is 14 amino acids. Losses at the gene ends were 8 bases for V and 2 bases for J; bases not matched to a gene: 8. Germline CDR1 and CDR2: SNHLY and FYNNEI. The DNA of the CDR3 is TGTGCCAGCCATGCCACTAGCGGAACCTACGAGCAGTACTTC. Protein sequence: CASHATSGTYEQYF.

The chain recombines TRBV9 with TRBJ2-7; tentatively, D is TRBD1 (7 bases). CDR1 is SGDLS and CDR2 is YYNGEE in the germline V gene. This CDR3 is 16 amino acids long. V was trimmed by 0 bases and J by 1 base, leaving 14 bases between them. Written as DNA, the CDR3 is TGTGCCAGCAGCGTAGATCCGACAGGGACTTCCTACGAGCAGTACTTC. Its translation is CASSVDPTGTSYEQYF. The full variable domain, rest sourced from reference TRBV9 and TRBJ2-7, is DSGVTQTPKHLITATGQRVTLRCSPRSGDLSVYWYQQSLDQGLQFLIQYYNGEERAKGNILERFSAQQFPDLHSELNLSSLELGDSALYFCASSVDPTGTSYEQYFGPGTRLTVT.

The rearrangement joins TRBV5-6 to TRBJ1-1; 7 bases agree with TRBD1. This CDR3 region has 14 residues. Unmatched junction bases numbered 9, after V lost 5 bases and J lost 5 bases. Germline V gene lookup returns CDR1 SGHDT and CDR2 YYEEEE. CDR3 bases: TGTGCCAGCAGGACGACAGGGCGCGTGACTGAAGCTTTCTTT. This encodes CASRTTGRVTEAFF. The complete variable domain, with remaining parts taken from reference TRBV5-6 and TRBJ1-1, reads DAGVTQSPTHLIKTRGQQVTLRCSPKSGHDTVSWYQQALGQGPQFIFQYYEEEERQRGNFPDRFSGHQFPNYSSELNVNALLLGDSALYLCASRTTGRVTEAFFGQGTRLTVV.

The V call is TRBV19, the J call TRBJ2-5, with TRBD2 identical over 8 bases. Germline V gene sequence: CDR1 LNHDA, CDR2 SQIVND (reference sequence). Trimming removed 3 bases from V and 5 bases from J; junction bases left unmatched: 8. The CDR3 loop spans 15 amino acids. CDR3 region: CASSIGGRRMETQYF. The DNA of the CDR3 is TGTGCCAGTAGTATTGGCGGGAGGCGGATGGAGACCCAGTACTTC.